This is a list of T cell receptor beta chains from one sample in a study of a mutant IDH1 vaccine in newly diagnosed glioma. The antigens for these receptors are not known. Repertoires were generated with immunoSEQ multiplex PCR, while TCRdb's copy carries only in-frame clones and drops some. The sample yields just over 65,000 clones, 84% seen once. Sample: PBMCs, taken from a glioma patient whose treatment included an IDH1 peptide vaccine. The receptors originated from a man between 18 and 35 years old with glioma. CDR3s include the opening cysteine and the closing phenylalanine or tryptophan. Fields, in order: clone size, D gene, V gene, J gene, CDR3 protein, CDR3 DNA. A D gene is named only where the DNA matches it firmly. A row's size may be missing; if present it is once, few, many or a size class.

once	.	TRBV6-5	TRBJ1-1	CASSHEFGNTEAFF	TGTGCCAGCAGCCACGAGTTCGGCAACACTGAAGCTTTCTTT
.	.	TRBV7-9	TRBJ1-2	CASSLEADYGYTF	TGTGCCAGCAGCTTAGAGGCTGACTATGGCTACACCTTC
.	.	TRBV10-3	TRBJ1-4	CAISESGGIQYEKLFF	TGTGCCATCAGTGAGTCGGGGGGGATACAGTATGAAAAACTGTTTTTT
.	.	TRBV6-6	TRBJ1-2	CASSYRDYGYTF	TGTGCCAGCAGTTATCGGGACTATGGCTACACCTTC
.	.	TRBV13	TRBJ1-1	CASSGGQEDPRAGDTEAFF	TGTGCCAGCAGCGGAGGGCAGGAGGATCCGCGAGCAGGAGACACTGAAGCTTTCTTT
.	.	TRBV27	TRBJ2-1	CASRGTGAYNEQFF	TGTGCCAGCCGCGGGACCGGCGCCTACAATGAGCAGTTCTTC
.	.	TRBV5-5	TRBJ2-7	CASSPLGAGEQYF	TGTGCCAGCAGCCCCCTTGGGGCGGGGGAGCAGTACTTC
.	TRBD2	TRBV20-1	TRBJ2-1	CSARGGDEQFF	TGCAGTGCCCGGGGGGGAGATGAGCAGTTCTTC
few	.	TRBV7-8	TRBJ1-5	CASCRGNQPQHF	TGTGCCAGCTGCAGGGGCAATCAGCCCCAGCATTTT
few	TRBD1	TRBV30	TRBJ1-1	CAWRWTGGGTEAFF	TGTGCCTGGAGATGGACAGGGGGAGGAACTGAAGCTTTCTTT
.	.	TRBV6-5	TRBJ1-2	CASSYSHGANYGYTF	TGTGCCAGCAGTTACTCTCACGGAGCTAACTATGGCTACACCTTC
.	.	TRBV25-1	TRBJ1-1	CASRASGTGWKAFF	TGTGCCAGCAGGGCCTCGGGCACAGGGTGGAAAGCTTTCTTT
once	TRBD2	TRBV4-3	TRBJ2-5	CASSQYLAGDQETQYF	TGCGCCAGCAGCCAATATCTAGCGGGGGACCAAGAGACCCAGTACTTC
.	.	TRBV6-1	TRBJ1-5	CASSGGGGYNQPQHF	TGTGCCAGCAGTGGGGGCGGGGGATACAATCAGCCCCAGCATTTT
few	.	TRBV9	TRBJ1-1	CASSSLGQNTEAFF	TGTGCCAGCAGCTCCCTCGGACAGAACACTGAAGCTTTCTTT
few	.	TRBV28	TRBJ2-7	CASSFWFPTYEQYF	TGTGCCAGCAGTTTCTGGTTCCCAACCTACGAGCAGTACTTC
.	.	TRBV4-1	TRBJ1-2	CASSQGGGDGYGYTF	TGCGCCAGCAGCCAAGGCGGCGGGGACGGCTATGGCTACACCTTC
.	TRBD2	TRBV28	TRBJ2-3	CASSQLAGAGKGDTQYF	TGTGCCAGCAGTCAACTAGCGGGAGCGGGTAAGGGGGATACGCAGTATTTT
.	TRBD1	TRBV7-8	TRBJ1-1	CASSYPGGGTRYTEAFF	TGTGCCAGCAGCTATCCAGGGGGCGGCACTCGATACACTGAAGCTTTCTTT
.	TRBD1	TRBV19	TRBJ2-3	CASRFPGQGPDTQYF	TGTGCCAGTAGGTTCCCGGGACAGGGCCCAGATACGCAGTATTTT
.	.	TRBV7-3	TRBJ2-5	CASSVQGETQYF	TGTGCCAGCAGCGTCCAGGGGGAGACCCAGTACTTC
.	TRBD1	TRBV29-1	TRBJ2-7	CSVRGQGVYEQYF	TGCAGCGTGCGGGGACAGGGGGTCTACGAGCAGTACTTC
.	.	TRBV7-8	TRBJ1-1	CASSLEWAGNTEAFF	TGTGCCAGCAGCTTAGAGTGGGCCGGGAACACTGAAGCTTTCTTT
.	.	TRBV7-9	TRBJ1-1	CASSWDMNTEAFF	TGTGCCAGCAGTTGGGACATGAACACTGAAGCTTTCTTT
.	TRBD2	TRBV27	TRBJ2-7	CASSSRLAGGEGQYF	TGTGCCAGCAGTTCCCGACTAGCGGGGGGAGAGGGGCAGTACTTC
.	TRBD2	TRBV4-2	TRBJ2-1	CASSQDLAGGPSYNEQFF	TGTGCCAGCAGCCAAGATCTAGCGGGAGGCCCCTCCTACAATGAGCAGTTCTTC
.	TRBD2	TRBV4-1	TRBJ2-1	CASSFSGSRTYNEQFF	TGCGCCAGCAGCTTTAGCGGGAGTCGAACCTACAATGAGCAGTTCTTC
.	TRBD1	TRBV18	TRBJ2-3	CASSPPTGGLSPDTQYF	TGTGCCAGCTCACCACCGACAGGGGGCTTGTCCCCGGACACGCAGTATTTT
.	TRBD2	TRBV10-3	TRBJ2-3	CAISGLAGVTDTQYF	TGTGCCATCAGTGGACTAGCGGGAGTTACAGATACGCAGTATTTT
.	TRBD1	TRBV18	TRBJ2-2	CASSPRTGTGTGELFF	TGTGCCAGCTCACCCCGAACAGGGACAGGCACCGGGGAGCTGTTTTTT
.	TRBD1	TRBV6-5	TRBJ1-2	CASSWDRGGYGYTF	TGTGCCAGCAGTTGGGACAGGGGTGGCTATGGCTACACCTTC
once	.	TRBV18	TRBJ2-7	CASSLPQPRGSEQYF	TGTGCCAGCTCACTTCCCCAACCCAGAGGAAGCGAGCAGTACTTC
.	.	TRBV27	TRBJ1-6	CASSSSSYNSPLHF	TGTGCCAGCAGTTCGAGCTCCTATAATTCACCCCTCCACTTT
few	.	TRBV15	TRBJ1-1	CATSKTVNTEAFF	TGTGCCACCAGCAAGACAGTTAACACTGAAGCTTTCTTT
.	.	TRBV5-5	TRBJ2-7	CASSLWKDLAYEQYF	TGTGCCAGCAGCTTGTGGAAGGACCTTGCCTACGAGCAGTACTTC
.	.	TRBV30	TRBJ2-3	CAWGLTDTQYF	TGTGCCTGGGGACTGACAGATACGCAGTATTTT
few	.	TRBV7-9	TRBJ2-1	CASSDGGYEQFF	TGTGCCAGCAGCGACGGCGGGTATGAGCAGTTCTTC
few	.	TRBV16	TRBJ2-1	CASSYIGAEQFF	TGTGCCAGCAGTTATATCGGGGCTGAGCAGTTCTTC
.	.	TRBV7-2	TRBJ2-7	CASGVLYYEQYF	TGTGCCAGCGGGGTTCTCTACTACGAGCAGTACTTC
.	TRBD1	TRBV7-2	TRBJ1-6	CASSQGQGRNSPLHF	TGTGCCAGCAGCCAGGGACAGGGCAGAAATTCACCCCTCCACTTT
.	TRBD1	TRBV5-6	TRBJ2-7	CASSLRGTGGFYEQYF	TGTGCCAGCAGCTTGAGAGGGACAGGGGGCTTCTACGAGCAGTACTTC
few	.	TRBV12-5	TRBJ1-2	CASAPSVNYGYTF	TGTGCTAGTGCCCCGAGCGTCAACTATGGCTACACCTTC
.	.	TRBV19	TRBJ1-1	CASGDRGSTEAFF	TGTGCCAGCGGGGACCGTGGTAGCACTGAAGCTTTCTTT
.	TRBD1	TRBV7-2	TRBJ1-1	CASSPNRQGLNTEAFF	TGTGCCAGCAGCCCGAACAGACAGGGATTGAACACTGAAGCTTTCTTT
once	.	TRBV7-8	TRBJ1-3	CASSPQGSGNTIYF	TGTGCCAGCAGCCCCCAGGGCTCTGGAAACACCATATATTTT
.	.	TRBV14	TRBJ2-7	CASSPGVRTYEQYF	TGTGCCAGCAGCCCGGGGGTTAGGACCTACGAGCAGTACTTC
.	.	TRBV14	TRBJ1-2	CASSQRRPPYGYTF	TGTGCCAGCAGCCAACGCCGGCCGCCCTATGGCTACACCTTC
.	TRBD2	TRBV5-1	TRBJ2-3	CASSSLAGGNTDTQYF	TGCGCCAGCAGCTCCCTAGCGGGGGGAAACACAGATACGCAGTATTTT
.	.	TRBV15	TRBJ2-5	CATSRGTPRSGETQYF	TGTGCCACCAGCAGAGGGACACCCCGTTCCGGAGAGACCCAGTACTTC
.	.	TRBV7-8	TRBJ2-5	CASSFSVRETQYF	TGTGCCAGCAGCTTCTCGGTTAGAGAGACCCAGTACTTC
.	.	TRBV18	TRBJ1-5	CASSPREGGNQPQHF	TGTGCCAGCTCACCGAGGGAAGGGGGCAATCAGCCCCAGCATTTT
.	TRBD1	TRBV6-5	TRBJ2-2	CASSYSGGLNTGELFF	TGTGCCAGCAGTTACTCAGGGGGCCTGAACACCGGGGAGCTGTTTTTT
.	.	TRBV2	TRBJ2-1	CASSEFSSRPGRYNEQFF	TGTGCCAGCAGTGAGTTCAGCTCCCGGCCTGGGCGCTACAATGAGCAGTTCTTC
.	.	TRBV6-1	TRBJ1-3	CASRELGDSGNTIYF	TGTGCCAGCAGAGAGTTAGGGGACTCTGGAAACACCATATATTTT
.	TRBD1	TRBV5-1	TRBJ1-4	CASSSPGQPNEKLFF	TGCGCCAGCAGCTCACCGGGACAGCCGAATGAAAAACTGTTTTTT
.	.	TRBV11-3	TRBJ2-2	CASSPGLLGDTGELFF	TGTGCCAGCAGCCCAGGCCTACTTGGGGACACCGGGGAGCTGTTTTTT
.	.	TRBV5-1	TRBJ1-1	CASSLNGGGTEAFF	TGCGCCAGCAGCTTGAACGGGGGGGGCACTGAAGCTTTCTTT
.	TRBD1	TRBV4-2	TRBJ1-2	CASSQDRSVVQGNGYTF	TGTGCCAGCAGCCAAGATAGGTCTGTGGTACAGGGGAATGGCTACACCTTC